Detailed here is one T cell receptor (beta chain). Its antigen is undetermined. The V gene's germline CDR1 is LNHNV and CDR2 YYDKDF (reference sequence). The CDR3 runs 14 residues. The V end was cut by 3 bases, the J end by 3 bases, with 12 bases between. TCRdb independently ran MiXCR on the RT-PCR reads; one entry per CDR3 protein. The table shows fewer than 400,000 distinct CDR3 sequences, with 20% to 25% occurring only once. The record originates from a study of response to subunit inactivated influenza vaccine. Study-wide points: New T cells are recruited in small numbers by each seasonal influenza vaccination, according to the authors' suggestion.

Sequencing used PBMCs from blood, obtained about 20 months after vaccination. The gene calls are TRBV15 and TRBJ2-7, with D perhaps matching TRBD1 (6 bases). This sequence originates from a man aged 50 to 69 who received an inactivated influenza vaccine. The CDR3 coding sequence is TGTGCCACCAGCAGCGATGACAGGTACTACGAGCAGTACTTC. This codes for CATSSDDRYYEQYF.